Given below is one T cell receptor (beta chain) in context. This clone may be a read error of a much larger clone one base away. Next came a second PCR, run for 7 to 11 cycles, which used a sample-barcoded 5' primer along with a J-beta primer mix. Every molecule of cDNA carried a tag from a template-switch adaptor with 12 random nucleotides. TCRdb re-analysed the 5' RACE reads in MiXCR, keeping a single row per CDR3 protein. The sample holds 600,000 or so distinct CDR3 sequences, about 28% seen once. This entry belongs to a study of blood T cells in healthy people across ages. Across the whole study: With template switching, about one barcoded beta molecule was captured per two T cells.

This sequence originates from a woman over 75 in good health. The specimen was blood.

The CDR3 loop is CSIETGRNQPQHF. CDR3 DNA sequence: TGCAGCATAGAAACGGGCCGCAATCAGCCCCAGCATTTT. The chain employs TRBV29-1 and TRBJ1-5; D remains unclear. CDR3 length: 13 residues. The V and J ends lost 8 bases and 2 bases respectively, with 13 bases between them. Looked up from germline, CDR1 is SQVTM and CDR2 is ANQGSEA.